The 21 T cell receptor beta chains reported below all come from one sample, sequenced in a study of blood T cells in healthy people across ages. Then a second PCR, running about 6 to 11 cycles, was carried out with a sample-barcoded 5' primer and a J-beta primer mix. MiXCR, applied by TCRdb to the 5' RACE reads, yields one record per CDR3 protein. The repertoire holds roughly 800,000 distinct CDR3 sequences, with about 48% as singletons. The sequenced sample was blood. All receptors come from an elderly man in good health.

CDR3 sequence (DNA): TGTGCCAGCAGCCCCACTAGGGGGAGCGGGGAGCTGTTTTTT. It codes for CASSPTRGSGELFF. The chain recombines TRBV7-2 with TRBJ2-2; weak D call: TRBD1 (6 bases). The CDR3 totals 14 residues. The V end was cut by 5 bases, the J end by 7 bases, with 14 bases between. Germline assignment: CDR1 SGHTA and CDR2 FQGNSA.

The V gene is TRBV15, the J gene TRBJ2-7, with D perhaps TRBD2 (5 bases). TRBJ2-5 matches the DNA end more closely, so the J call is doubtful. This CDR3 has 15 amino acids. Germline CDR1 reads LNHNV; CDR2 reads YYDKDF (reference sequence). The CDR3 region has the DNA TGTGCCACCAGCAGGACCGGCACTAGAGATGAGACCCAGTACTTC. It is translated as CATSRTGTRDETQYF.

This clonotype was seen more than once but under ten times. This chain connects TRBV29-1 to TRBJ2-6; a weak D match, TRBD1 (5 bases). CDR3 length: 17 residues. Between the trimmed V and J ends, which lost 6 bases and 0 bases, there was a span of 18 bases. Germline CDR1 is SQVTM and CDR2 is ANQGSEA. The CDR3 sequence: CSVNIGVRDSGANVLTF. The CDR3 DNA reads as TGCAGCGTCAACATTGGGGTCAGGGACTCTGGGGCCAACGTCCTGACTTTC. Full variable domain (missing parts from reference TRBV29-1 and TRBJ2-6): SAVISQKPSRDICQRGTSLTIQCQVDSQVTMMFWYRQQPGQSLTLIATANQGSEATYESGFVIDKFPISRPNLTFSTLTVSNMSPEDSSIYLCSVNIGVRDSGANVLTFGAGSRLTVL.

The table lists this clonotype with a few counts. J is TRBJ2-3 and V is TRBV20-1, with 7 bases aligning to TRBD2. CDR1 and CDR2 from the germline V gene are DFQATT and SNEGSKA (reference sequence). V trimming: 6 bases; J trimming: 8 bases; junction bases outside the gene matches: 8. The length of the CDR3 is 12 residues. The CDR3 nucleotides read TGCAGTGCGGAACTGCCGGGGGGTACGCAGTATTTT. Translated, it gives CSAELPGGTQYF.

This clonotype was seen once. The CDR3 region is CSARPLRQGESNQPQHF. For the CDR3, the DNA is TGCAGTGCTAGGCCCCTCCGACAGGGCGAAAGCAATCAGCCCCAGCATTTT. The V and J genes are TRBV20-1 and TRBJ1-5, with TRBD1 identical over 7 bases. V shed 3 bases and J 1 base; nucleotides not matched to a gene: 12. Germline V lookup: CDR1 DFQATT, CDR2 SNEGSKA (reference sequence). The CDR3 extends over 17 amino acids.

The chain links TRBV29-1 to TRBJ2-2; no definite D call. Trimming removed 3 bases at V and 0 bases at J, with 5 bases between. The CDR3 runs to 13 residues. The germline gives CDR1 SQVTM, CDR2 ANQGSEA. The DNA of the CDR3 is TGCAGCGTTGATAGGACGAACACCGGGGAGCTGTTTTTT. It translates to CSVDRTNTGELFF.

CDR3 protein: CSASPFQPVAKNIQYF. The CDR3, as DNA: TGCAGTGCTAGTCCGTTTCAACCGGTAGCCAAAAACATTCAGTACTTC. The V call is TRBV20-1, the J call TRBJ2-4; D is unresolved. This CDR3 comprises 16 residues. Germline assignment: CDR1 DFQATT and CDR2 SNEGSKA (reference sequence). Trimming pared 3 bases from V and 0 bases from J, leaving 15 bases between.

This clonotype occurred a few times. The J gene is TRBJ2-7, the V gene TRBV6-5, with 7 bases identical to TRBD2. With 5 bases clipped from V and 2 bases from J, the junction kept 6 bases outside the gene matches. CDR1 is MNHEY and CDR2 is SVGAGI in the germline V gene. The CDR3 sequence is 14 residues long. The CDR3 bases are TGTGCCAGCAGTCCGGGGGGTGAAGCCTACGAGCAGTACTTC. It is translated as CASSPGGEAYEQYF.

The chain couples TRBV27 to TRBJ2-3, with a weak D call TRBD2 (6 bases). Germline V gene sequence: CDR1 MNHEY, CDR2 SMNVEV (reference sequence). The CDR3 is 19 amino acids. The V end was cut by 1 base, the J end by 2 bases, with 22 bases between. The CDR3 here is CASSLFPSLGRDLTDTQYF. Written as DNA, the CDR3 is TGTGCCAGCAGTTTATTCCCCTCTCTTGGGCGGGATCTCACAGATACGCAGTATTTT.

This chain's CDR3 is CASSLEPAIPYNEQFF. The DNA of the CDR3 is TGTGCCAGCAGCTTGGAACCGGCAATCCCCTACAATGAGCAGTTCTTC. V usage is TRBV5-5 and J usage is TRBJ2-1; no firm D call. The CDR3 length is 16 residues. The V gene lost 0 bases and the J gene lost 2 bases, with 12 bases spanning the gap. The germline CDR1 and CDR2 sequences are SGHKS and YYEKEE (reference sequence).

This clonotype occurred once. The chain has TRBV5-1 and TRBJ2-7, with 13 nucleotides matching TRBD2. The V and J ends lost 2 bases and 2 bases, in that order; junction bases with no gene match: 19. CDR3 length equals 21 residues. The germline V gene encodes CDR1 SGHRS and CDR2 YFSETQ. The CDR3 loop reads CASSFGQPGLAGSNIPYEQYF. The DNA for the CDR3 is TGCGCCAGCAGCTTTGGACAGCCGGGACTAGCGGGAAGTAATATCCCCTACGAGCAGTACTTC.

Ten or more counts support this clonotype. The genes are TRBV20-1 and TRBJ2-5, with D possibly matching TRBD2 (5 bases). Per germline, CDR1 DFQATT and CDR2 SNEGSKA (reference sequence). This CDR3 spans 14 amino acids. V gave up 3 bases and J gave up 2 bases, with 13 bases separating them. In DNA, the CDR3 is TGCAGTGCTAGGGATCCCGGGATTCAAGAGACCCAGTACTTC. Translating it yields CSARDPGIQETQYF.

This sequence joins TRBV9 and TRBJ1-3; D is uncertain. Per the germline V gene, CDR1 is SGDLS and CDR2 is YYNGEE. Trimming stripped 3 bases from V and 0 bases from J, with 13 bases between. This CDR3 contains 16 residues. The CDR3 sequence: CASSARHRSSGNTIYF. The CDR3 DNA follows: TGTGCCAGCAGCGCCCGGCACAGAAGCTCTGGAAACACCATATATTTT.

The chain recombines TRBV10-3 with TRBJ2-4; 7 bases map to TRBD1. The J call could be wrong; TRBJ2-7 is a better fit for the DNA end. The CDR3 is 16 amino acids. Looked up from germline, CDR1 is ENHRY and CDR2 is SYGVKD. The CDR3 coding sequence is TGTGCCATCAGTGATCCCCCCGGACAGGTTCAATACGAGCAGTACTTC. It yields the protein CAISDPPGQVQYEQYF.

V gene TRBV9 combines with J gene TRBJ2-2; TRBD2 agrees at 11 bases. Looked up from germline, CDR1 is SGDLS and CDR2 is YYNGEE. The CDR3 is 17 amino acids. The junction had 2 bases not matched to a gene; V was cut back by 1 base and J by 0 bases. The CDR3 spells CASSVLAGGANTGELFF. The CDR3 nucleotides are TGTGCCAGCAGCGTACTAGCGGGAGGTGCGAACACCGGGGAGCTGTTTTTT. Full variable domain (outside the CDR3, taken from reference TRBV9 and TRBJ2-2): DSGVTQTPKHLITATGQRVTLRCSPRSGDLSVYWYQQSLDQGLQFLIQYYNGEERAKGNILERFSAQQFPDLHSELNLSSLELGDSALYFCASSVLAGGANTGELFFGEGSRLTVL.

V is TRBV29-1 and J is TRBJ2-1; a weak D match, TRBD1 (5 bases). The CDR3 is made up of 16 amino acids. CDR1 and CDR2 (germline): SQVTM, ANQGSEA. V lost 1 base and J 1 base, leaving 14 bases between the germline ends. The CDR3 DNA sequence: TGCAGCGTTGAAGTAATAGGGTCAGGGTCCTACAATGAGCAGTTCTTC. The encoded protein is CSVEVIGSGSYNEQFF.

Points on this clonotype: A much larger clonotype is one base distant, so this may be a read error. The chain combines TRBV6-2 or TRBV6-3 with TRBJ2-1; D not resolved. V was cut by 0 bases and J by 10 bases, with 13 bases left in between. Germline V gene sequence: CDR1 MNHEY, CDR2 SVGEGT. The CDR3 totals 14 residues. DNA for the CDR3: TGTGCCAGCAGTTACTCCAGTCCGGTCAAGGAGCAGTTCTTC. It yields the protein CASSYSSPVKEQFF.

The CDR3 nucleotides are TGTGCCAGCAGAAAGGACAGGGGAGAGGTGGATCAAGAGACCCAGTACTTC. It is translated as CASRKDRGEVDQETQYF. The chain uses TRBV6-1 and TRBJ2-5; 9 bases fit TRBD1. Looked up from germline, CDR1 is MNHNS and CDR2 is SASEGT. J lost 2 bases, V lost 6 bases, and 13 bases had no gene match. This CDR3 has 17 residues.

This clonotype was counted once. The CDR3 region is CASSFLYRGVNSPLHF. The CDR3 bases are TGTGCCAGCAGCTTCCTATACAGGGGGGTTAATTCACCCCTCCACTTT. This rearrangement joins TRBV7-6 to TRBJ1-6; 8 nucleotides line up with TRBD1. J gave up 6 bases and V 3 bases, and 7 bases lay outside the gene matches. Germline CDR1 is SGHVS and CDR2 is FNYEAQ. The CDR3 contains 16 residues.

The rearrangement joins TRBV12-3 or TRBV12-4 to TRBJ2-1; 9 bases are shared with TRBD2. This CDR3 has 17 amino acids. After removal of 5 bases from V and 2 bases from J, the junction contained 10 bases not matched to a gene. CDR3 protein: CASSPTRREGPYNEQFF. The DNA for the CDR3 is TGTGCCAGCAGTCCCACCCGGCGGGAGGGTCCCTACAATGAGCAGTTCTTC.

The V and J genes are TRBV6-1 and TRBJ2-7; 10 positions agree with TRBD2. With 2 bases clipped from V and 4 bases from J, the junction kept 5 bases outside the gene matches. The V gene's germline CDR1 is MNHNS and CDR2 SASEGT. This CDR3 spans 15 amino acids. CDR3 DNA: TGTGCCAGCAGTGAATGGACTAGCGGAAAGTACGAGCAGTACTTC. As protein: CASSEWTSGKYEQYF.